The 15 T cell receptor beta chains in this list originate from one sample, sequenced in a study of breast tumors, draining lymph nodes, adjacent tissues. The lymph nodes were axillary draining lymph nodes from breast cancer patients. Via MiXCR, TCRdb re-called the multiplex PCR reads, giving one row per CDR3 protein. The sample holds roughly 120,000 distinct CDR3 sequences, about 20% seen once. What was sequenced was axillary lymph node tissue. These receptors were taken from a female donor with breast cancer. Some clones in this sample may be carry-over from other donors' samples.

As concerns this clonotype: This could be a read error, since a much larger clone is one nucleotide away. The chain joins TRBV5-6 to TRBJ2-1; D unresolved. Germline V gene lookup returns CDR1 SGHDT and CDR2 YYEEEE. CDR3 length: 13 amino acids. The CDR3: CASILVVANEQFF. CDR3 nucleotide sequence: TGTGCCAGCATCTTGGTCGTTGCTAATGAGCAGTTCTTC.

This clonotype was counted once. Since a much larger clone is just one base distant, this may be a read error. The chain carries TRBV6-5 and TRBJ2-1; D not resolved. Germline V gives CDR1 MNHEY, CDR2 SVGAGI. The CDR3 has 15 residues. CDR3 nucleotide sequence: TGTGCCAGCAGAAAAATTTCAGCGAGGTACAATGAGCGGTTCTTC. Protein: CASRKISARYNERFF.

The sample holds a few counts of this clonotype. V usage is TRBV12-3 or TRBV12-4 and J usage is TRBJ2-1; perhaps TRBD2 as D (6 bases). The CDR3 length is 13 residues. With 7 bases removed from V and 3 bases from J, the gap between germline ends came to 10 bases. The CDR3 sequence is CASNPGGYNEQFF. DNA for the CDR3: TGTGCCAGCAACCCCGGGGGCTACAATGAGCAGTTCTTC.

This clonotype occurred many times. V is TRBV5-5 and J is TRBJ2-3; D is undetermined. CDR3 size: 16 residues. V lost 4 bases to trimming and J lost 5 bases, with 20 bases between them. Per the germline V gene, CDR1 is SGHKS and CDR2 is YYEKEE (reference sequence). CDR3 residues: CASSLDFDLEKDTQYF. The CDR3 nucleotides are TGTGCCAGCAGCCTAGACTTCGACCTAGAAAAAGATACGCAGTATTTT.

V and J are TRBV5-1 and TRBJ2-4, with 8 bases identical to TRBD2. The CDR3 covers 18 residues. The germline gives CDR1 SGHRS, CDR2 YFSETQ. Trimming removed 8 bases from V and 2 bases from J; junction bases left unmatched: 18. The CDR3 reads CASLQKRAGGSTKNIQYF. The CDR3 nucleotides are TGCGCCAGTCTTCAAAAGCGGGCGGGAGGTTCTACCAAAAACATTCAGTACTTC.

This clonotype appeared many times. The genes are TRBV20-1 and TRBJ2-7; 11 bases are a match to TRBD2. The CDR3 has 15 residues. The V and J ends lost 5 bases and 2 bases, in that order; junction bases with no gene match: 8. The germline gives CDR1 DFQATT, CDR2 SNEGSKA (reference sequence). The CDR3 protein is CSAPLTSGNPYEQYF. For the CDR3, the DNA is TGCAGTGCTCCCCTGACTAGCGGGAACCCCTACGAGCAGTACTTC.

The rearrangement links TRBV28 to TRBJ2-2; no reliable D call. This CDR3 region has 13 residues. The germline V gene encodes CDR1 MDHEN and CDR2 SYDVKM. The V end lost 3 bases, the J end lost 4 bases, and 6 bases lay between the germline ends. DNA of the CDR3: TGTGCCAGCAGTTTTGCAGGCACCGGGGAGCTGTTTTTT. Amino acids: CASSFAGTGELFF.

There are many counts of this clonotype. This chain links TRBV6-6 with TRBJ2-7, with unresolved D. Germline values: CDR1 MNHNY, CDR2 SVGAGI (reference sequence). Deletions cut 2 bases from V and 0 bases from J, with 8 bases between. The CDR3 spans 14 residues. The chain's CDR3 is CASSYRVASYEQYF. For the CDR3, the DNA is TGTGCCAGCAGTTACAGGGTCGCCTCCTACGAGCAGTACTTC.

This clonotype has ten or more counts. The V call is TRBV6-1, the J call TRBJ2-5; D perhaps matches TRBD1 (6 bases). CDR1 and CDR2 from the germline V gene are MNHNS and SASEGT. The V gene lost 6 bases and the J gene lost 4 bases, with 12 bases spanning the gap. This CDR3 comprises 13 residues. Written as DNA, the CDR3 is TGTGCCAGCAGACAACAGGGTAGAGAGACCCAGTACTTC. It specifies CASRQQGRETQYF.

This clonotype was picked up many times. Written as DNA, the CDR3 is TGCAGTGCTAGAGATCCCGGGGACCTCCAAGAGACCCAGTACTTC. It translates to CSARDPGDLQETQYF. The chain carries TRBV20-1 and TRBJ2-5, with D perhaps being TRBD1 or TRBD2 (5 bases each). The ends were cut back, 0 bases at V and 1 base at J, with 12 bases in the middle. CDR1 and CDR2 (germline): DFQATT, SNEGSKA (reference sequence). The CDR3 is 15 residues long.

Notes on this clonotype: This sequence may be a read error, since a much larger clone differs from it by one base. The chain uses TRBV19 and TRBJ1-4; D gene ambiguous. The CDR3 runs to 16 residues. Germline V gives CDR1 LNHDA, CDR2 SQIVND (reference sequence). The V end lost 3 bases, the J end lost 1 base, and 12 bases lay between the germline ends. CDR3 sequence (DNA): TGTGCCAGTAGTATCGGTTCCGCAGTAACTAATGAAAAACTGTTTTTT. It encodes CASSIGSAVTNEKLFF.

This clonotype occurred once. Since a much larger clone is just one base distant, this may be a read error. The rearrangement uses TRBV10-3 and TRBJ1-2; no firm D call. CDR1 ENHRY and CDR2 SYGVKD come from the germline V gene. This CDR3 has 11 amino acids. This CDR3 is CATSSDYGYTF. DNA of the CDR3: TGTGCCACCAGTTCTGACTATGGCTACACCTTC.

This clonotype has ten or more counts. This chain links TRBV6-5 with TRBJ2-7; D possibly matches TRBD1 or TRBD2 (6 bases each). Trimming took 6 bases from V and 9 from J, leaving 24 bases between them. The CDR3 length is 15 residues. Germline V gene lookup returns CDR1 MNHEY and CDR2 SVGAGI. The DNA of the CDR3 is TGTGCCAGCAGCTCCCCCCCCCGGGACGGGGGCGGGCAGTACTTC. Protein: CASSSPPRDGGGQYF.

About this clonotype itself: One base away lies a much larger clone, so this may be a sequencing read error. The gene calls are TRBV3-1 and TRBJ2-7; 9 nucleotides agree with TRBD2. CDR1 is LGHDT and CDR2 is YNNKEL in the germline V gene (reference sequence). Trimming at V came to 1 base and at J to 5 bases, leaving 6 bases not matched to a gene. This CDR3 is 15 amino acids long. DNA of the CDR3: TGTGCCAGCAGCCAAGGCGGGAGGGCCGCTCACGAGCAGTACTTC. Protein: CASSQGGRAAHEQYF.

This clonotype was seen at least ten times. The CDR3 loop reads CASSLVPGTYNEQFF. The CDR3 DNA sequence: TGCGCCAGCAGCTTGGTCCCAGGGACCTACAATGAGCAGTTCTTC. This sequence joins TRBV5-1 and TRBJ2-1; perhaps TRBD1 as D (5 bases). The CDR3 is 15 amino acids. In germline, CDR1 is SGHRS, CDR2 YFSETQ. Trimming took 0 bases from V and 2 from J, leaving 9 bases between them.